Following are 30 T cell receptor beta chains from one sample sequenced in a study of T cells after yellow fever vaccination. TCRdb re-called the 5' RACE reads through MiXCR, storing one row per CDR3 protein. Of some 400,000 distinct CDR3 sequences detected, 6.2% appear once; the ten largest clones hold 15%. Sequencing was performed on PBMCs, taken 5 days after the yellow fever booster vaccination. The source of these receptors is a man aged 25 to 40 who received the YFV17D yellow fever vaccine.

CDR3 sequence: CAIGLGQGMSYNEQFF. CDR3 nucleotides: TGTGCCATCGGCCTAGGACAGGGAATGTCCTACAATGAGCAGTTCTTC. The V call is TRBV10-3, the J call TRBJ2-1; 8 bases match TRBD1. V shed 8 bases and J 1 base; nucleotides not matched to a gene: 10. This CDR3 contains 16 residues. In germline, CDR1 is ENHRY, CDR2 SYGVKD.

This clonotype was seen only a few times. The rearrangement joins TRBV10-3 to TRBJ1-5; weak D call: TRBD1 (5 bases). Trimming left V 2 bases short and J 5 bases short, with 10 bases between. Germline assignment: CDR1 ENHRY and CDR2 SYGVKD. This CDR3 contains 14 residues. The CDR3 bases are TGTGCCATCAGTGAGGGGCAGGGTGATCAGCCCCAGCATTTT. The encoded protein is CAISEGQGDQPQHF.

The rearrangement uses TRBV2 and TRBJ2-7, with a possible D match to TRBD1 (6 bases). Germline loops: CDR1 SNHLY, CDR2 FYNNEI. The ends were cut back, 4 bases at V and 2 bases at J, with 12 bases in the middle. There are 14 residues in the CDR3. The CDR3 sequence is CASSVQGVAYEQYF. CDR3 bases: TGTGCCAGCAGTGTACAGGGCGTCGCCTACGAGCAGTACTTC.

The CDR3 DNA is TGCAGCGTGTCGGGAGTCCGGAAGGAGACCCAGTACTTC. It codes for CSVSGVRKETQYF. V usage is TRBV29-1 and J usage is TRBJ2-5; possible D gene TRBD2, 6 bases. The CDR3 length is 13 residues. Germline loops: CDR1 SQVTM, CDR2 ANQGSEA. The germline V and J ends were trimmed by 6 bases and 5 bases, with 16 bases remaining between them.

This clonotype was seen a few times. The rearrangement uses TRBV18 and TRBJ2-5; 11 bases line up with TRBD2. The CDR3 contains 17 residues. After removal of 3 bases from V and 2 bases from J, the junction contained 8 bases not matched to a gene. Per the germline V gene, CDR1 is KGHSH and CDR2 is LQKENI. The chain's CDR3 is CASSPPASGRSQETQYF. CDR3 in DNA: TGTGCCAGCTCACCCCCAGCTAGCGGGAGGTCTCAAGAGACCCAGTACTTC.

Turning to this clonotype: With a much larger clone just one base away, this may be a read error. The chain has TRBV10-3 and TRBJ2-3; tentatively, D is TRBD2 (6 bases). The CDR3 length is 15 residues. Per germline, CDR1 ENHRY and CDR2 SYGVKD. CDR3 coding DNA: TGTGCCTTCAGTGAAAGCGGGTATAGCACAGATACGCAGTATTTT. Protein product: CAFSESGYSTDTQYF.

This clonotype was counted many times. V is TRBV12-3 or TRBV12-4 and J is TRBJ1-1; possibly TRBD1 for D (6 bases). V lost 6 bases and J lost 3, with 11 bases in between. The CDR3 contains 13 residues. The CDR3 region is CASSRDRYTEAFF. The DNA for the CDR3 is TGTGCCAGCAGCCGCGACAGGTACACTGAAGCTTTCTTT.

The genes are TRBV12-3 or TRBV12-4 and TRBJ2-7, with a tentative D call TRBD1 (5 bases). The CDR3 sequence is 12 residues long. The V end was cut by 5 bases, the J end by 10 bases, with 15 bases between. The DNA of the CDR3 is TGTGCCAGCAGTATCCCTGGGCAGGGACAGTACTTC. Its translation: CASSIPGQGQYF.

This clonotype was observed at least ten times. This chain joins TRBV2 and TRBJ2-7, with 9 bases that match TRBD1. The V gene's germline CDR1 is SNHLY and CDR2 FYNNEI. The CDR3 is 11 residues long. The DNA for the CDR3 is TGTGCGGGACAGGGCCTCAGGGAGCAGTACTTC. It codes for CAGQGLREQYF.

This clonotype was seen ten or more times. The chain has TRBV15 and TRBJ2-3, with 7 bases aligning to TRBD2. The J segment lost 6 bases and the V segment lost 5 bases, leaving 11 bases of the junction unmatched. The length of the CDR3 is 15 residues. The germline V gene encodes CDR1 LNHNV and CDR2 YYDKDF (reference sequence). This chain's CDR3 is CATSRGRGLEDTQYF. The CDR3 nucleotides are TGTGCCACCAGCCGGGGGAGAGGACTAGAGGATACGCAGTATTTT.

This clonotype occurred a few times. The chain combines TRBV12-3 or TRBV12-4 with TRBJ1-5, with a weak D call TRBD1 (5 bases). CDR3 length equals 16 residues. V lost 6 bases and J 0 bases, leaving 15 bases between the germline ends. In nucleotides, the CDR3 is TGTGCCAGCAGCCCCTCTTGGGGCAATAGCAATCAGCCCCAGCATTTT. It yields the protein CASSPSWGNSNQPQHF.

V usage is TRBV20-1 and J usage is TRBJ1-1; D is unclear. This CDR3 has 10 amino acids. V was pared by 4 bases and J by 8 bases, with 8 bases between. Germline V gives CDR1 DFQATT, CDR2 SNEGSKA (reference sequence). The CDR3 DNA reads as TGCAGTGCTAATCTCCGGGAAGCTTTCTTT. Protein sequence: CSANLREAFF.

The sample holds many counts of this clonotype. The rearrangement joins TRBV20-1 to TRBJ2-4, with D possibly TRBD1 on 6 matching bases. The V end lost 6 bases, the J end lost 0 bases, and 15 bases lay between the germline ends. The CDR3 spans 15 residues. Germline loops: CDR1 DFQATT, CDR2 SNEGSKA (reference sequence). The CDR3 sequence: CSARPGVLAKNIQYF. The CDR3 DNA sequence: TGCAGTGCCAGACCAGGGGTTTTAGCCAAAAACATTCAGTACTTC.

On this clonotype itself: A junction boundary mismatches the germline segment, possibly from a read error. V gene TRBV6-1 combines with J gene TRBJ2-7; no firm D call. Germline V lookup: CDR1 MNHNS, CDR2 SASEGT. CDR3 length: 13 residues. The DNA of the CDR3 is TGTGCCAGCAGTCAAGCGCCCGCCTACGAGCAGTACTTC. Translated, it gives CASSQAPAYEQYF.

The CDR3, as DNA: TGTGCCAGCCGCAACGCGGGACGGTACGAGACCCAGTACTTC. Its translation: CASRNAGRYETQYF. This chain uses TRBV28 with TRBJ2-5; possibly TRBD2 for D (6 bases). The germline CDR1 and CDR2 sequences are MDHEN and SYDVKM. This CDR3 region has 14 residues. V shed 8 bases and J shed 5 bases, with 18 bases lying between them.

The chain uses TRBV9 and TRBJ2-3; 7 positions match TRBD1. The CDR3 runs to 14 residues. From germline, CDR1 is SGDLS and CDR2 YYNGEE. Trimming at V came to 4 bases and at J to 4 bases, leaving 6 bases not matched to a gene. CDR3 coding DNA: TGTGCCAGCAGCAGCCACAGGGGAGCAGATACGCAGTATTTT. The encoded protein is CASSSHRGADTQYF.

At least ten counts were recorded for this clonotype. The chain joins TRBV14 to TRBJ2-3, with D unresolved. Trimming took 3 bases from V and 6 from J, leaving 13 bases between them. The CDR3 covers 14 residues. Germline loops: CDR1 SGHDN, CDR2 FVKESK. The CDR3 spells CASSQTRVTDTQYF. CDR3 bases: TGTGCCAGCAGCCAGACCCGAGTCACCGATACGCAGTATTTT.

This clonotype was observed at least ten times. The CDR3 here is CASSLAEVPGANVLTF. CDR3 nucleotide sequence: TGCGCCAGCAGCTTGGCCGAGGTCCCCGGGGCCAACGTCCTGACTTTC. The J gene is TRBJ2-6, the V gene TRBV5-1, with D unclear. The CDR3 is 16 residues long. Trimming took off 0 bases at V and 4 bases at J, with 11 bases between the two ends. Germline CDR1 is SGHRS and CDR2 is YFSETQ.

The sample holds a few counts of this clonotype. This chain connects TRBV29-1 to TRBJ2-3; tentatively, D is TRBD2 (5 bases). Germline CDR1 and CDR2: SQVTM and ANQGSEA. This CDR3 is built from 13 residues. Trimming shortened V by 5 bases and J by 2 bases, and 11 bases separated the two germline ends. The CDR3 region has the DNA TGCAGCGTTCCGCCGGGAAACACAGATACGCAGTATTTT. It is translated as CSVPPGNTDTQYF.

This clonotype was seen only a few times. DNA for the CDR3: TGCGCCAGCAGCTCCCGGGTTGAGCTGGGAAACAATGAGCAGTTCTTC. Protein: CASSSRVELGNNEQFF. The V and J genes are TRBV5-1 and TRBJ2-1, with D unclear. V was cut by 3 bases and J by 5 bases, with 18 bases left in between. CDR1 is SGHRS and CDR2 is YFSETQ in the germline V gene. The CDR3 covers 16 residues.

This clonotype came up many times. The chain has TRBV20-1 and TRBJ2-1; D not resolved. V gave up 4 bases and J gave up 6 bases, with 4 bases separating them. The germline V gene has CDR1 DFQATT and CDR2 SNEGSKA (reference sequence). CDR3 length: 10 amino acids. The CDR3 sequence: CSATSNEQFF. CDR3 DNA sequence: TGCAGTGCTACGAGCAATGAGCAGTTCTTC.

This sequence joins TRBV3-1 and TRBJ2-5, with a possible D match to TRBD2 (6 bases). The ends were cut back, 1 base at V and 3 bases at J, with 9 bases in the middle. CDR3 length: 14 amino acids. Germline V gives CDR1 LGHDT, CDR2 YNNKEL (reference sequence). In DNA, the CDR3 is TGTGCCAGCAGCCAAGGTCTAGCGAAAGAGACCCAGTACTTC. Its translation: CASSQGLAKETQYF.

This clonotype showed up just a few times. This rearrangement joins TRBV7-9 to TRBJ1-1; 8 positions match TRBD1. The CDR3 loop spans 16 amino acids. V trimming: 4 bases; J trimming: 0 bases; junction bases outside the gene matches: 7. Germline V gene lookup returns CDR1 SEHNR and CDR2 FQNEAQ (reference sequence). The CDR3 DNA is TGTGCCAGCAGCTACGACAGGGGCTTGATGAACACTGAAGCTTTCTTT. Amino acid sequence: CASSYDRGLMNTEAFF. The variable domain in full, with the rest retrieved from reference TRBV7-9 and TRBJ1-1, is DTGVSQNPRHKITKRGQNVTFRCDPISEHNRLYWYRQTLGQGPEFLTYFQNEAQLEKSRLLSDRFSAERPKGSFSTLEIQRTEQGDSAMYLCASSYDRGLMNTEAFFGQGTRLTVV.

The chain uses TRBV6-1 and TRBJ2-7, with 7 bases fitting TRBD2. Germline CDR1 reads MNHNS; CDR2 reads SASEGT. CDR3 length: 18 amino acids. The V gene end was trimmed by 6 bases and the J gene end by 2 bases; junction bases not matched to a gene: 19. The CDR3 DNA sequence: TGTGCCAGCAGCTTCGCCGGGGCTCTAGCGGCCAATACCTACGAGCAGTACTTC. It codes for CASSFAGALAANTYEQYF.

This clonotype was observed at least ten times. V usage is TRBV20-1 and J usage is TRBJ1-5; 8 bases fit TRBD1. This CDR3 region has 12 residues. The V gene's germline CDR1 is DFQATT and CDR2 SNEGSKA (reference sequence). The trim removed 6 bases at V and 7 bases at J, leaving 5 bases unmatched. Here the CDR3 DNA reads TGCAGTGCGAGGACAGGGCAGCAGCCCCAGCATTTT. Its protein product is CSARTGQQPQHF.

This clonotype appeared a few times. The chain combines TRBV12-3 or TRBV12-4 with TRBJ2-1; 10 nucleotides match TRBD1. Trimming cost V 4 bases and J 7 bases; bases outside gene matches: 1. This CDR3 has 13 residues. The CDR3 is CASSWGQGNEQFF. The CDR3 DNA reads TGTGCCAGCAGTTGGGGACAGGGGAATGAGCAGTTCTTC.

The rearrangement joins TRBV5-1 to TRBJ2-7; 7 nucleotides agree with TRBD2. CDR3 size: 13 residues. The germline V gene encodes CDR1 SGHRS and CDR2 YFSETQ. The J segment lost 7 bases and the V segment lost 0 bases, leaving 4 bases of the junction unmatched. CDR3 sequence reads: CASSLGGSSEQYF. The CDR3 bases are TGCGCCAGCAGCTTGGGCGGGAGTAGTGAGCAGTACTTC.

The CDR3: CSARDEASGRPRASEQFF. CDR3 DNA sequence: TGCAGTGCTAGAGATGAGGCTAGCGGGAGGCCCCGCGCGTCTGAGCAGTTCTTC. This rearrangement joins TRBV20-1 to TRBJ2-1; 11 positions match TRBD2. Germline V gene sequence: CDR1 DFQATT, CDR2 SNEGSKA (reference sequence). With V trimmed by 0 bases and J by 9 bases, 16 bases remained unmatched. The CDR3 loop spans 18 amino acids.

J is TRBJ2-7 and V is TRBV29-1; a weak D match, TRBD1 (6 bases). Trimming shortened V by 5 bases and J by 4 bases, and 15 bases separated the two germline ends. Germline CDR1 and CDR2: SQVTM and ANQGSEA. This CDR3 has 13 amino acids. This chain's CDR3 is CSVSTLQGYEQYF. The CDR3 DNA is TGCAGCGTTTCCACATTACAGGGTTACGAGCAGTACTTC.

This clonotype was seen many times. V gene TRBV9 combines with J gene TRBJ2-7, with 9 nucleotides matching TRBD1. The germline CDR1 and CDR2 sequences are SGDLS and YYNGEE. J lost 5 bases, V lost 4 bases, and 7 bases had no gene match. The CDR3 covers 14 residues. CDR3 coding DNA: TGTGCCAGCAGCCCTTGGACAGGGGCCAACGAGCAGTACTTC. It specifies CASSPWTGANEQYF.